Listed below are T cell receptor beta chains from one sample, sequenced in a study of identical twins. Via MiXCR, TCRdb re-called the 5' RACE reads, giving one row per CDR3 protein. The profile covers 1.5 million or so distinct CDR3 sequences, with under 35% appearing a single time and less than 0.35% taken by the ten largest. The sequenced material came from cord blood. The receptors were sampled from a newborn girl in good health. CDR3s leave out the opening cysteine and the closing phenylalanine or tryptophan. Each record gives: V gene, CDR3 length, CDR3 protein.

>TRBV29-1|12
SVRLGGVTDTQY
>TRBV18|15
ASSPRLTSGGDNEQF
>TRBV11-2|15
ASSLRPPGQGNEKLF
>TRBV7-2|14
ASSLARGRGDYGYT
>TRBV6-1|14
ASSEETSMGNQPQH
>TRBV20-1|15
SARDLRGRSDSYEQY
>TRBV5-1|13
ASITGTGYTNEQF
>TRBV4-1|15
ASSQGPIQGAGDTQY
>TRBV3-1|13
ASSQASGGVFEQY
>TRBV5-1|11
ASTIGLGYEQF
>TRBV3-1|16
ASSSGSASGGNTDTQY
>TRBV5-1|13
ASSLVRTSAGELF
>TRBV5-1|14
ASSPTDRGPKNIQY
>TRBV29-1|12
SVEARGAKNIQY
>TRBV5-1|13
ASSLVRDRGYEQY
>TRBV6-5|13
ASSSSSGPYGELF
>TRBV25-1|13
ASSDNRVPSEKLF
>TRBV20-1|13
SARAPRGGLETQY
>TRBV3-1|12
ASSDRGSTDTQY
>TRBV29-1|11
SVEADREGEAF
>TRBV28|12
ASSSQRSGDTQY
>TRBV20-1|11
SGTGTSEDTQY
>TRBV7-8|10
ASSPIRDIQY
>TRBV5-6|12
ASSSRQGTNGYT
>TRBV7-8|14
ASSSFRDEDYYEQY
>TRBV19|10
ASSAGWDGYT
>TRBV9|13
ASSVVSGQDSPLH
>TRBV9|13
ASSVDVGLQETQY
>TRBV2|14
ASRRGGGPRTDTQY
>TRBV21-1|12
ASTADRSYYGYT
>TRBV25-1|13
ANTRLYSYNSPLH
>TRBV20-1|14
SARDGPGGISYEQY
>TRBV11-2|14
ASSGRLAGGVETQY
>TRBV7-2|14
ASSWTGGSYNSPLH
>TRBV29-1|11
SGLAGDNYEQY
>TRBV7-2|13
ASSLVVQSNTEAF
>TRBV12-3/TRBV12-4|13
ASSFLASGADTQY
>TRBV20-1|11
SAKGGSRYEQY
>TRBV10-3|12
AISALAGRNEQF
>TRBV27|10
AIGASTDTQY
>TRBV5-1|16
ASSLGTSGSLNTGELF
>TRBV9|12
ASSVRPYTDTQY
>TRBV5-6|12
ASSLRGHANIQY
>TRBV3-1|14
ASSQEGQLSTDTQY
>TRBV10-3|14
AISGEGTSGTDTQY
>TRBV28|12
ASSPGGETDTQY
>TRBV25-1|14
ASSARGQGGGDTQY
>TRBV11-2|12
ASSPLMAPDTQY
>TRBV9|13
ASSGPGQVNYGYT
>TRBV29-1|11
SVNRDGLNEQF
>TRBV11-2|15
ASSLEGWVSSYNEQF
>TRBV20-1|13
SARDPSRRGETQY
>TRBV5-1|13
ASSLVPPRTDTQY
>TRBV2|13
ASSEAGRVVHEQY
>TRBV5-1|15
ASSFSSGGAPTDTQY
>TRBV5-1|11
ASSLEGKNIQY
>TRBV5-1|12
ASSWAEANYGYT
>TRBV20-1|13
SASPGSRGGGEQF
>TRBV4-1|14
ASSQPTGKEREKLF